This entry describes one T cell receptor (beta chain). What it binds is not known. These data belong to a study of CD8 T cells in ankylosing spondylitis. TCR beta libraries were made by quantitative 5'-RACE with molecular barcodes. TCRdb analysed the 5' RACE reads with MiXCR anew, one entry per CDR3 protein. The profile shows about 89,000 distinct CDR3 sequences, around 30% of them singletons. Study-wide results and limits: Characteristic, it appeared, of ankylosing spondylitis blood was a TCR beta motif of eight highly homologous variants. Past studies reported some motif variants in reactive arthritis synovial fluid and blood. Significant enrichment of disease-linked clones was reported in matched ankylosing spondylitis synovial fluid.

Germline V gene data show CDR1 as SGHRS and CDR2 as YFSETQ. This CDR3 region has 16 residues. Trimming took 0 bases from V and 7 from J; bases not matched to a gene: 5. The chain is built from TRBV5-1 and TRBJ1-6; TRBD1 agrees at 9 bases. Sequencing was performed on blood, either unsorted or a sorted T cell fraction (not recorded which). The clonotype was recovered from a male donor with ankylosing spondylitis or in good health (not recorded which). CDR3 nucleotide sequence: TGCGCCAGCAGCTTGGGACCCGGGACAGGGAATTCACCCCTCCACTTT. Protein product: CASSLGPGTGNSPLHF.